These 24 T cell receptor beta chains came from one sample sequenced in a study of radiotherapy plus CTLA-4 blockade in lung cancer. The method was immunoSEQ multiplex PCR; TCRdb's version includes in-frame clones alone and lacks a portion of them. The sample shows just over 60,000 clones, 70% to 80% of them seen only once. The sample was peripheral blood, taken from a patient treated with radiotherapy plus ipilimumab. The receptors here all came from a human donor with non-small cell lung cancer who had a complete response to radiotherapy plus ipilimumab.

This clone appeared a few times. The chain has TRBV5-1 and TRBJ1-2; TRBD1 agrees at 9 bases. Trimming took 0 bases from V and 7 from J; bases not matched to a gene: 4. The CDR3 has 14 amino acids. CDR1 SGHRS and CDR2 YFSETQ come from the germline V gene. For the CDR3, the DNA is TGCGCCAGCAGCTTGGCTGGACAGGGGTCTGGCTACACCTTC. This codes for CASSLAGQGSGYTF.

The chain is built from TRBV14 and TRBJ2-3; TRBD2 might be the D (6 bases). V dropped 9 bases and J dropped 4 bases, with 14 bases sitting between them. CDR3 size: 13 residues. CDR1 and CDR2 (germline): SGHDN, FVKESK. CDR3 sequence: CASRRGGADTQYF. In nucleotides, the CDR3 is TGTGCCAGTCGCCGGGGAGGAGCAGATACGCAGTATTTT.

The chain joins TRBV6-5 to TRBJ2-1, with 7 bases lining up with TRBD2. CDR3 length: 13 amino acids. Trimming took 6 bases from V and 6 from J; bases not matched to a gene: 5. Germline assignment: CDR1 MNHEY and CDR2 SVGAGI. CDR3 amino acids: CASRTSTSNEQFF. In DNA form, the CDR3 reads TGTGCCAGCAGGACTAGCACCTCCAATGAGCAGTTCTTC.

The chain is built from TRBV19 and TRBJ1-1; 12 nucleotides match TRBD1. The germline gives CDR1 LNHDA, CDR2 SQIVND (reference sequence). The junction had 4 bases not matched to a gene; V was cut back by 3 bases and J by 5 bases. The CDR3 spans 15 residues. CDR3 sequence (DNA): TGTGCCAGTAGTATTAGGGACAGGGGGCTTACTGAAGCTTTCTTT. This sequence encodes CASSIRDRGLTEAFF.

V usage is TRBV30 and J usage is TRBJ2-7; D might be TRBD1 (5 bases). Trimming removed 2 bases from V and 2 bases from J, with 10 bases in between. Germline lookup yields CDR1 GTSNPN and CDR2 SVGIG (reference sequence). There are 13 residues in the CDR3. CDR3: CAWSMDTPYEQYF. CDR3 DNA: TGTGCCTGGAGTATGGACACTCCCTACGAGCAGTACTTC.

Only a few counts were recorded for this clone. The chain combines TRBV4-1 with TRBJ1-4, with D maybe TRBD1 (5 bases). The CDR3 spans 17 residues. Germline V gives CDR1 MGHRA, CDR2 YSYEKL. V was trimmed by 4 bases and J by 0 bases, leaving 15 bases between them. The DNA of the CDR3 is TGCGCCAGCAGCCGGCGTTGGCAGGGATCAACTAATGAAAAACTGTTTTTT. This translates into CASSRRWQGSTNEKLFF.

This chain joins TRBV4-1 and TRBJ2-6; D is ambiguous. V was cut by 1 base and J by 0 bases, with 13 bases left in between. The CDR3 runs 18 residues. Germline V gene sequence: CDR1 MGHRA, CDR2 YSYEKL. CDR3 residues: CASSQGVLRASGANVLTF. CDR3 DNA: TGCGCCAGCAGCCAAGGAGTACTTCGTGCCTCTGGGGCCAACGTCCTGACTTTC.

This sequence joins TRBV7-2 and TRBJ1-2, with D maybe TRBD1 (5 bases). The V gene lost 8 bases and the J gene lost 4 bases, with 23 bases spanning the gap. The CDR3 has 16 amino acids. Germline values: CDR1 SGHTA, CDR2 FQGNSA. The CDR3 DNA is TGTGCCAGCCTGAATTACCGCGCCGGGGCCGGCTATGGCTACACCTTC. Amino acid sequence: CASLNYRAGAGYGYTF.

The V call is TRBV10-3, the J call TRBJ1-6, with 7 bases fitting TRBD1. The germline V gene has CDR1 ENHRY and CDR2 SYGVKD. V lost 5 bases to trimming and J lost 8 bases; unmatched junction nucleotides: 9. This CDR3 comprises 15 residues. The CDR3 coding sequence is TGTGCCATCAGTTTACAGGGGCCTGACGATTCACCCCTCCACTTT. Translated: CAISLQGPDDSPLHF.

This sequence joins TRBV2 and TRBJ2-5, with TRBD2 matching 7 bases. The CDR3 has 16 amino acids. V was clipped by 6 bases and J by 4 bases; unmatched bases: 14. Germline lookup yields CDR1 SNHLY and CDR2 FYNNEI. CDR3 nucleotides: TGTGCCAGCAGCCCGCCTAGTGGCGGGGGTCGAGAGACCCAGTACTTC. This gives the protein CASSPPSGGGRETQYF. The variable domain in full, with the rest retrieved from reference TRBV2 and TRBJ2-5, is EPEVTQTPSHQVTQMGQEVILRCVPISNHLYFYWYRQILGQKVEFLVSFYNNEISEKSEIFDDQFSVERPDGSNFTLKIRSTKLEDSAMYFCASSPPSGGGRETQYFGPGTRLLVL.

This clone was seen a handful of times. The J gene is TRBJ1-5, the V gene TRBV19, with 7 bases fitting TRBD1. Germline V gene lookup returns CDR1 LNHDA and CDR2 SQIVND (reference sequence). Trimming removed 9 bases from V and 3 bases from J; junction bases left unmatched: 5. The CDR3 runs 13 residues. The CDR3 bases are TGTGCCAGCACAGGGACAGTCAATCAGCCCCAGCATTTT. Amino acids: CASTGTVNQPQHF.

The chain carries TRBV11-3 and TRBJ2-7; the D gene is possibly TRBD2 (7 bases). Germline assignment: CDR1 SGHNT and CDR2 YENEEA. This CDR3 is 14 amino acids long. V was cut by 1 base and J by 3 bases, with 10 bases left in between. The CDR3 DNA follows: TGTGCCAGCAGCTTAGGGGGGGGCGGCTACGAGCAGTACGTC. Protein sequence: CASSLGGGGYEQYV.

In this sample, this clone turned up a few times. As DNA, the CDR3 is TGTGCCAGAACCAAAGCGGGAAACACCGGGGAGCTGTTTTTT. Its protein product is CARTKAGNTGELFF. This rearrangement joins TRBV7-9 to TRBJ2-2; 7 nucleotides line up with TRBD2. The CDR3 has 14 residues. The V segment lost 9 bases and the J segment 2 bases; nucleotides outside the gene matches: 6. Germline assignment: CDR1 SEHNR and CDR2 FQNEAQ (reference sequence).

This clone was counted a single time. The V call is TRBV10-3, the J call TRBJ1-2, with 8 bases aligning to TRBD1. The trim removed 4 bases at V and 4 bases at J, leaving 11 bases unmatched. This CDR3 is built from 16 residues. Germline V gene lookup returns CDR1 ENHRY and CDR2 SYGVKD. CDR3 DNA: TGTGCCATCAGTGCCCGGACAGGGCCCAACTTCTATGGCTACACCTTC. It is translated as CAISARTGPNFYGYTF.

The CDR3 sequence: CSVPGQGTGELFF. CDR3 bases: TGCAGCGTACCGGGACAGGGTACCGGGGAGCTGTTTTTT. The V call is TRBV29-1, the J call TRBJ2-2; 9 bases match TRBD1. From germline, CDR1 is SQVTM and CDR2 ANQGSEA. Unmatched junction bases numbered 4, after V lost 6 bases and J lost 5 bases. This CDR3 contains 13 residues.

This chain links TRBV6-5 with TRBJ1-1; D is uncertain. The CDR3 is 14 amino acids. V lost 0 bases and J 1 base, leaving 6 bases between the germline ends. The germline V gene has CDR1 MNHEY and CDR2 SVGAGI. The CDR3 DNA reads as TGTGCCAGCAGTTACTCGAGGCAGAACACTGAAGCTTTCTTT. This gives the protein CASSYSRQNTEAFF.

The rearrangement uses TRBV6-6 and TRBJ2-2, with 8 bases that match TRBD2. This CDR3 is built from 15 residues. The V gene's germline CDR1 is MNHNY and CDR2 SVGAGI (reference sequence). V was pared by 6 bases and J by 3 bases, with 6 bases of the junction left unmatched. CDR3 sequence: CASRVAGLDTGELFF. The CDR3 DNA reads TGTGCCAGCAGGGTAGCGGGATTAGACACCGGGGAGCTGTTTTTT.

V is TRBV2 and J is TRBJ2-5; 11 nucleotides align to TRBD2. Trimming took 1 base from V and 4 from J; bases not matched to a gene: 2. Germline assignment: CDR1 SNHLY and CDR2 FYNNEI. The CDR3 covers 15 residues. The CDR3 is CASSEGLAGSETQYF. In nucleotides, the CDR3 is TGTGCCAGCAGTGAAGGACTAGCGGGGTCAGAGACCCAGTACTTC. Drawing the rest from reference TRBV2 and TRBJ2-5, the complete variable domain is EPEVTQTPSHQVTQMGQEVILRCVPISNHLYFYWYRQILGQKVEFLVSFYNNEISEKSEIFDDQFSVERPDGSNFTLKIRSTKLEDSAMYFCASSEGLAGSETQYFGPGTRLLVL.

The gene calls are TRBV6-5 and TRBJ1-2, with a possible D match to TRBD1 (5 bases). CDR3 length: 14 amino acids. V was shortened by 8 bases and J by 4 bases, with 17 bases between the two germline ends. CDR1 and CDR2 from the germline V gene are MNHEY and SVGAGI. The CDR3 DNA reads as TGTGCCAGCTTAATTCGGGCAGGGAGCTATGGCTACACCTTC. It translates to CASLIRAGSYGYTF.

This clone was seen more than once but under ten times. The rearrangement links TRBV18 to TRBJ2-7; no clear D. CDR1 is KGHSH and CDR2 is LQKENI in the germline V gene. The CDR3 length is 14 residues. V was clipped by 1 base and J by 0 bases, with 7 bases between them. CDR3 amino acids: CASSPQDTSYEQYV. CDR3 coding DNA: TGTGCCAGCTCACCACAAGACACCTCCTACGAGCAGTACGTC.

V usage is TRBV4-1 and J usage is TRBJ2-5; 8 nucleotides agree with TRBD2. This CDR3 has 18 amino acids. The germline V gene has CDR1 MGHRA and CDR2 YSYEKL. The V and J ends lost 2 bases and 5 bases, in that order; junction bases with no gene match: 16. In DNA form, the CDR3 reads TGCGCCAGCAGCCAACTATCCAATCACGGGGGGGCCGGTGAGACCCAGTACTTC. This translates into CASSQLSNHGGAGETQYF.

A single count supports this clone. The chain employs TRBV9 and TRBJ2-2; no reliable D call. This CDR3 region has 13 residues. With 0 bases removed from V and 3 bases from J, the gap between germline ends came to 3 bases. Germline CDR1 reads SGDLS; CDR2 reads YYNGEE. The CDR3 nucleotides read TGTGCCAGCAGCGTAGAGCACACCGGGGAGCTGTTTTTT. This encodes CASSVEHTGELFF.

CDR3 in DNA: TGTGCCAGCAGTGACCTAAACAGGGGGCGAAGCGAGCAGTACTTC. Translation gives CASSDLNRGRSEQYF. This chain links TRBV6-1 with TRBJ2-5, with TRBD1 matching 9 bases. TRBJ2-7 matches the DNA end more closely, so the J call is doubtful. Per the germline V gene, CDR1 is MNHNS and CDR2 is SASEGT. The CDR3 length is 15 residues.

The chain couples TRBV7-2 to TRBJ1-5; no reliable D call. The CDR3 is 12 amino acids. V lost 5 bases and J 6 bases, leaving 8 bases between the germline ends. Germline loops: CDR1 SGHTA, CDR2 FQGNSA. For the CDR3, the DNA is TGTGCCAGCAGCCTTCCTAGTCAGCCCCAGCATTTT. Protein: CASSLPSQPQHF.